What follows is one T cell receptor (beta chain) and its context. Its antigen is not identified. Clones were read by immunoSEQ multiplex PCR, and TCRdb kept only the in-frame ones, dropping some. The sample records 150,000 to 200,000 clones, 85% to 90% being singletons. The data originate from a study of T cell responses to AZD1222 COVID-19 vaccine. General study points: Donors skewed white British and female; clonal diversity was possibly underestimated.

The CDR3 covers 15 residues. Germline loops: CDR1 LGHDT, CDR2 YNNKEL (reference sequence). V was cut by 4 bases and J by 3 bases, with 12 bases left in between. The chain is built from TRBV3-1 (or the pseudogene TRBV3-2) and TRBJ1-4; D unresolved. The specimen was peripheral blood, collected on day 0 of AZD1222 vaccination. The clonotype comes from an adult in good health. The DNA for the CDR3 is TGTGCCAGCAGCCTCTCTCGGGTAGCTAATGAAAAACTGTTTTTT. Its translation is CASSLSRVANEKLFF.